The T cell receptor beta chain described here comes from a study of PD-L1 blockade in urothelial cancer. Overall study: Most patients, about 85% of the roughly 30, were males with bladder-origin cancer. Samples of blood were analyzed 3 weeks (second dose) and 6 weeks after treatment start. Reported median T cell count for blood samples was around 150,000.

A few counts support this clone. Its target is unknown. Whole-study findings and limits: Patients with below-median pretreatment blood clonality survived longer.

Per germline, CDR1 LNHDA and CDR2 SQIVND (reference sequence). The CDR3 has 13 amino acids. V lost 8 bases and J 3 bases, leaving 11 bases between the germline ends. Sequencing was performed with immunoSEQ multiplex PCR; in TCRdb, only in-frame clones are kept and a portion is missing. The sample gives roughly 42,000 clones, roughly 80% of which show up once; around 2.5% is in the top ten. Sequences were derived from PBMCs, sampled around atezolizumab (anti-PD-L1) treatment. The receptor was derived from a man in his 70s with urothelial cancer. V gene TRBV19 combines with J gene TRBJ1-5, with a weak D call TRBD1 (6 bases). The CDR3 is CASVDSLNQPQHF. Written as DNA, the CDR3 is TGTGCCAGTGTGGACAGTCTCAATCAGCCCCAGCATTTT.